The entry below describes one T cell receptor beta chain. Its cognate antigen has yet to be identified. Per-nucleotide qualities are absent, and no much larger clonotype sits a single base away. This entry comes from a study of shared clonotypes between healthy human individuals (TCRdb year 2020). Regarding the research as a whole: The cohort included a few men and two women between 18 and 49 years of age. For each donor, CD4 naive and CD4 memory were each given three plates, CD8 naive was given two plates, and CD8 memory was given one plate. Blood TCR repertoires of roughly 5 healthy adults were deeply sequenced to estimate repertoire size and the extent of clonotype sharing between individuals. Different laboratories and diverse techniques were used to prepare libraries and sequence TCR repertoires, to increase sequencing depth and limit assay-specific biases. Per donor, leukapheresis produced somewhere between about 0.94 and 10 billion PBMCs. The investigation overall reported the following: The small number of donors limited the genetic and exposure-history diversity represented. Pairwise subsampling led to the expectation that sequencing depth would affect the degree of clonotype sharing among donors. Compared with non-shared clonotypes, the clonotypes found in all four sorted-subset donors had higher generation probabilities. Only blood was sampled, and tissue TCR repertoires likely differ from those in blood. Larger estimated clonotype richness was generally found for naive subsets than for memory subsets. Even with the large sequencing depth, rarefaction of the sorted-subset datasets indicated that sequencing was incomplete. About 5% of naive CD4, 3.5% of naive CD8, around 2.3% of memory CD4, and over 0.35% of memory CD8 clonotypes were shared across several donors.

Healthy HIV-negative adults with no recently reported acute infections or vaccinations were included as donors. Every donor was a Caucasian adult living in Nashville, Tennessee, USA. CD4+ T cells were enriched by magnetic negative selection, after which naive cells were positively selected on CD45RA and the negative fraction was taken as the memory subset. Blood was obtained by leukapheresis, after which PBMCs were separated by Ficoll-Histopaque density gradient centrifugation and cryopreserved in liquid nitrogen vapor phase. Analytical flow cytometry was used to check the purity and quantity of each magnetically sorted T cell population. From each sorted fraction, genomic DNA was isolated and quantified by UV absorbance on a Nanodrop 2000c. Using the deep immunoSEQ assay, TCR CDR3 regions were amplified from genomic DNA by multiplex PCR. Extracted genomic DNA from each cell subset was distributed evenly across all wells of several immunoSEQ 96-well plates, and each plate was treated as a replicate. Each replicate PCR for sorted subsets received about 220 ng genomic DNA, equal to roughly 30,000 T cell genomes. The purified libraries were quantified using a Qubit 3.0 fluorometer, sized with a Bioanalyzer 2100, and then quantified again using the KAPA Library Quantification kit. Every immunoSEQ 96-well plate was sequenced on a separate single-read 150-cycle Illumina NextSeq 550 flow cell. Turning to the authors' computational methods: Because only junctional sequences without quality scores were contained in the immunoSEQ output, filtering matching that applied to full-length reads could not be performed. Sequences were annotated with PyIR, a Python wrapper for IgBLAST v1.9, and V/J genes and CDR3 were assigned using IMGT germline references. Reads with weak V/J assignments (E-value above 1e-6), missing CDR3, stop codons, out-of-frame junctions, or ambiguous translated residues were removed. V3J clonotypes were defined as sequences sharing the same inferred V gene, J gene, and CDR3 amino acid sequence. The percentage overlap between two repertoires was calculated by dividing the number of shared unique clonotypes by the size of the smaller repertoire. RTK rarefaction, the Chao1 estimator, and Recon v2.1 estimates of unobserved clonotypes were used to assess repertoire richness. For all TCRbeta clonotypes obtained by the gDNA method from a handful of donors, generation probabilities were computed with OLGA. Here the immuneACCESS table is served through TCRdb, limited to in-frame sequences with V and J called. Missing clones are a known gap in these copies; in checked studies unresolved V genes cover under half, and the rest lacks a known reason. V, J and clone size were drawn from that table, and D and trimming were deduced from the DNA. The sample table lists millions of clones, roughly 92% of them with a count of one. The top ten hold about 0.13% of the sample.

Reading from cysteine to phenylalanine, the CDR3 counts 16 amino acids. The only DNA kept is the CDR3, 48 bases in frame from the first base. Trimming costs V 4 bases and J 0 bases, and their ends lie 18 bases apart. Looking up the germline V gene yields CDR1 SQVTM and CDR2 ANQGSEA. Material for sequencing was naive CD4+ T cells sorted from blood. The label giving this sample's cell subset or site can be read as: CD45RA+ positively selected. The rearrangement combines TRBV29-1 with TRBJ1-1; a tentative D call is TRBD1 (6 bases match). The TCR sequence derives from a man aged 18-30 years in good health. The sequenced DNA: TGCAGCGTTGTAATCGTGACAGGACTCATGAACACTGAAGCTTTCTTT. It specifies CSVVIVTGLMNTEAFF. Beyond the CDR3, the reference TRBV29-1 and TRBJ1-1 genes provide the residues; the full variable domain reads: SAVISQKPSRDICQRGTSLTIQCQVDSQVTMMFWYRQQPGQSLTLIATANQGSEATYESGFVIDKFPISRPNLTFSTLTVSNMSPEDSSIYLCSVVIVTGLMNTEAFFGQGTRLTVV.